This TCR beta chain was found in a study of CD8 T cells in Susac syndrome. Random hexamers served to reverse transcribe roughly 0.45 to 1 ug RNA. An immunoSEQ multiplex PCR amplified TCR beta CDR3 over 54 Vbeta and 13 Jbeta. Each CDR3 protein gets one entry after TCRdb re-called the immunoSEQ multiplex PCR reads with MiXCR. The sample consists of about 24,000 distinct CDR3 sequences, around 95% of them appearing once. Of note for this clonotype: Antigen: not known.

Broader study findings: The study's TCR sequencing and HLA analysis drew on a certain number of individuals. That number was acknowledged as relatively small.

Both CD4+ and CD8+ T cells were negatively isolated, and TEMRA cells underwent FACS enrichment. This sequence was found in a human donor with Susac syndrome. The sequencing input was CD8+ T cells from PBMCs.

The CDR3 region is CSASDRGQRIDQPQHF. In DNA form, the CDR3 reads TGCAGTGCTTCGGACAGGGGGCAGAGGATTGATCAGCCCCAGCATTTT. This chain connects TRBV20-1 to TRBJ1-5; 11 nucleotides agree with TRBD1. The CDR3 totals 16 residues. V lost 5 bases to trimming and J lost 5 bases; unmatched junction nucleotides: 11. Germline values: CDR1 DFQATT, CDR2 SNEGSKA (reference sequence).